Following are 8 T cell receptor beta chains from one sample sequenced in a study of PD-1 blockade in classical Hodgkin lymphoma. Each patient's relapse followed autologous stem cell transplantation, and brentuximab vedotin exposure varied. The protocol was immunoSEQ multiplex PCR, while the TCRdb copy is restricted to in-frame clones and leaves out a portion. The sample lists about 12,000 clones; approximately 84% were seen once. Material: peripheral blood mononuclear cells (PBMCs), obtained at baseline. All receptors derive from a human donor with classical Hodgkin lymphoma.

The V call is TRBV5-1, the J call TRBJ1-2; 8 bases align to TRBD1. There are 14 residues in the CDR3. The germline CDR1 and CDR2 sequences are SGHRS and YFSETQ. Trimming took 6 bases from V and 6 from J; bases not matched to a gene: 10. CDR3 DNA sequence: TGCGCCAGCAACCCTTTTCAGGGGGCGCATGGCTACACCTTC. It codes for CASNPFQGAHGYTF. The full variable domain, completed using reference TRBV5-1 and TRBJ1-2, is KAGVTQTPRYLIKTRGQQVTLSCSPISGHRSVSWYQQTPGQGLQFLFEYFSETQRNKGNFPGRFSGRQFSNSRSEMNVSTLELGDSALYLCASNPFQGAHGYTFGSGTRLTVV.

Points on this clone: Mismatch with germline at one junction end may stem from a read error. The chain has TRBV12-5 and TRBJ2-5; no firm D call. This CDR3 has 12 amino acids. Germline CDR1 reads LGHNT; CDR2 reads FRNRAP. Here the CDR3 reads CASGGQAEDPNF. CDR3 DNA sequence: TGTGCTAGTGGGGGCCAGGCAGAAGATCCGAACTTC.

The V and J genes are TRBV28 and TRBJ2-5; D call uncertain. CDR1 and CDR2 (germline): MDHEN, SYDVKM. Deletions cut 2 bases from V and 5 bases from J, with 12 bases between. The CDR3 has 14 amino acids. CDR3 DNA: TGTGCCAGCAGTTTAGTTTTAGCCAGCGAGACCCAGTACTTC. Translated, it gives CASSLVLASETQYF.

The V gene is TRBV5-1, the J gene TRBJ1-1; D is possibly TRBD1 (6 bases). Trimming left V 4 bases short and J 5 bases short, with 27 bases between. CDR3 length: 18 residues. Germline V gene sequence: CDR1 SGHRS, CDR2 YFSETQ. The CDR3 nucleotides are TGCGCCAGCAGCCCAGATACCTTAAACAGGGCGGGAGGTACTGAAGCTTTCTTT. It codes for CASSPDTLNRAGGTEAFF.

The chain employs TRBV11-3 and TRBJ2-1; 9 bases agree with TRBD1. The CDR3 consists of 17 residues. CDR1 and CDR2 from the germline V gene are SGHNT and YENEEA. The V segment lost 5 bases and the J segment 7 bases; nucleotides outside the gene matches: 15. CDR3 DNA: TGTGCCAGCAGCCCCGGCGGTACAGGGGGCCGGGAGAATGAGCAGTTCTTC. Translating gives CASSPGGTGGRENEQFF. Using reference TRBV11-3 and TRBJ2-1 for the parts outside the CDR3, the full variable domain is EAGVVQSPRYKIIEKKQPVAFWCNPISGHNTLYWYLQNLGQGPELLIRYENEEAVDDSQLPKDRFSAERLKGVDSTLKIQPAELGDSAVYLCASSPGGTGGRENEQFFGPGTRLTVL.

This clone was counted once. The chain joins TRBV14 to TRBJ2-1; tentatively, D is TRBD2 (6 bases). Trimming took off 5 bases at V and 0 bases at J, with 11 bases between the two ends. This CDR3 comprises 15 residues. Germline CDR1 SGHDN, CDR2 FVKESK. CDR3 protein: CASSEDGSSYNEQFF. CDR3 DNA: TGTGCCAGCAGCGAGGACGGGAGCTCCTACAATGAGCAGTTCTTC. Variable domain in full (rest from reference TRBV14 and TRBJ2-1): EAGVTQFPSHSVIEKGQTVTLRCDPISGHDNLYWYRRVMGKEIKFLLHFVKESKQDESGMPNNRFLAERTGGTYSTLKVQPAELEDSGVYFCASSEDGSSYNEQFFGPGTRLTVL.

The chain carries TRBV19 and TRBJ2-3; tentatively, D is TRBD2 (6 bases). Trimming removed 6 bases from V and 4 bases from J, with 11 bases in between. The CDR3 contains 13 residues. The germline V gene encodes CDR1 LNHDA and CDR2 SQIVND (reference sequence). CDR3 bases: TGTGCCAGTAGACGGGAGAGGGCAGATACGCAGTATTTT. This codes for CASRRERADTQYF.

The rearrangement joins TRBV5-1 to TRBJ1-6; D is unresolved. This CDR3 has 17 amino acids. CDR1 and CDR2 (germline): SGHRS, YFSETQ. Trimming removed 3 bases from V and 3 bases from J, with 16 bases in between. CDR3 DNA sequence: TGCGCCAGCAGCTCGGGCTCTCAAGGGTTCTATAATTCACCCCTCCACTTT. Translating it yields CASSSGSQGFYNSPLHF.